This T cell receptor (beta chain) was observed in a study of spatial heterogeneity in lung cancer. V lost 5 bases and J 5 bases, leaving 13 bases between the germline ends. The CDR3 sequence is 14 residues long. Germline V gene data show CDR1 as SGHDN and CDR2 as FVKESK. Regarding time point: sample taken at primary tumor resection. Material for sequencing was whole RNA from tumor, nontumor lung or frozen PBMC, left unsorted. Each CDR3 protein is one row after TCRdb ran MiXCR on the 5' RACE reads. The sample has about 92,000 distinct CDR3 sequences; over 9.5% are singletons. The sample here was PBMCs, taken at surgery. This TCR was recovered from a male donor with early-stage non-small cell lung cancer. This chain uses TRBV14 with TRBJ1-5, with D hard to call. The CDR3 protein is CASSLIGLDQPQHF. As DNA, the CDR3 is TGTGCCAGCAGCTTGATTGGGCTCGATCAGCCCCAGCATTTT.